These T cell receptor beta chains were read from a single sample in a study of shared clonotypes between healthy human individuals. The method was immunoSEQ multiplex PCR; TCRdb's version includes in-frame clones alone and lacks a portion of them. The table has over 400,000 clones, around 73% seen once. The sample comprised PBMCs. These receptors were taken from a woman aged 40 to 49 in good health. Some clones in this sample may be carry-over from other donors' samples. The CDR3 runs from the conserved cysteine through the conserved F or W. Each record gives: J gene, clone size, V gene, D gene, CDR3 DNA, CDR3 protein. D genes are given only for firm matches. Clone size appears in some rows only: once, few, many, or a class for an expanded clone.

TRBJ2-7	-	TRBV6-1	TRBD2	TGTGCCAGCAGCTCGTTAGCGGGAGTTTCCTACGAGCAGTACTTC	CASSSLAGVSYEQYF
TRBJ2-1	-	TRBV5-1	TRBD2	TGCGCCAGCAACGGACTAGCGGGAGTCTACAATGAGCAGTTCTTC	CASNGLAGVYNEQFF
TRBJ1-3	few	TRBV15	-	TGTGCCACCAGCAGATTTGTCTCTGGAAACACCATATATTTT	CATSRFVSGNTIYF
TRBJ2-7	-	TRBV4-3	-	TGCGCCAGCAGCCAAGATCCCGGGACTGCGACCTACGAGCAGTACTTC	CASSQDPGTATYEQYF
TRBJ1-5	-	TRBV6-1	TRBD1	TGTGCCAGCAGTGAATTGGACAGGGGGCTGGATGGGCCCCAGCATTTT	CASSELDRGLDGPQHF
TRBJ2-1	-	TRBV19	-	TGTGCCAGTAGTATAGGGGGTCGGAGGGATGAGCAGTTCTTC	CASSIGGRRDEQFF
TRBJ1-4	-	TRBV4-1	TRBD1	TGCGCCAGCAGCCCGGGACAGGGGGTCGGCGCTGAAAAACTGTTTTTT	CASSPGQGVGAEKLFF
TRBJ1-2	-	TRBV29-1	TRBD1	TGCAGCGTTGCCGGGACAGACTATGGCTACACCTTC	CSVAGTDYGYTF
TRBJ2-6	-	TRBV9	-	TGTGCCAGCAGCGTGCAGGGGATTTCTGGGGCCAACGTCCTGACTTTC	CASSVQGISGANVLTF
TRBJ2-3	-	TRBV25-1	TRBD2	TGTGCCAGCAGTTTTCTAGCGGGAGATACGCAGTATTTT	CASSFLAGDTQYF
TRBJ2-2	-	TRBV5-1	-	TGCGCCAGCACGCCAGGTTATGGCACCGGGGAGCTGTTTTTT	CASTPGYGTGELFF
TRBJ2-7	-	TRBV19	-	TGTGCCAGTAGTATATGGGGTGACGAGCAGTACTTC	CASSIWGDEQYF
TRBJ2-5	-	TRBV28	-	TGTGCCAGCAGTTGGGCCCCAGGGGTCGAAAGCCAAGAGACCCAGTACTTC	CASSWAPGVESQETQYF
TRBJ2-4	-	TRBV10-3	TRBD1	TGTGCCATCAGTACGGGACAGGCGTCATTAGCCAAAAACATTCAGTACTTC	CAISTGQASLAKNIQYF
TRBJ1-5	-	TRBV28	-	TGTGCCAGCAGCCCCCGGGCCCAAATGGATTTT	CASSPRAQMDF
TRBJ2-2	-	TRBV11-2	TRBD2	TGTGCCAGCAGCATCAGACTAGCGGACACCGGGGAGCTGTTTTTT	CASSIRLADTGELFF